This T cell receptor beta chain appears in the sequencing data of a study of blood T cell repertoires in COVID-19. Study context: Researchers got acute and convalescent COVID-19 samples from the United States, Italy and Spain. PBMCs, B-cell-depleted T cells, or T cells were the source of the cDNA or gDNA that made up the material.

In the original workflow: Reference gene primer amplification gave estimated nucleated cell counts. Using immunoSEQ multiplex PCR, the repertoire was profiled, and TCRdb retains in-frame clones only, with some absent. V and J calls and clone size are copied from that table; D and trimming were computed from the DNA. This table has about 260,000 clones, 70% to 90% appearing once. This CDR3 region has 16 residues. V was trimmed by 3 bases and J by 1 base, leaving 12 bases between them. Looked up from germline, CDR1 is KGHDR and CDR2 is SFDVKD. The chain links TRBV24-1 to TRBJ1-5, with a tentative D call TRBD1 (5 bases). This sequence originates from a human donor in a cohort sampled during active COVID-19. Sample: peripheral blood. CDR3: CATSDPRTPSNQPQHF. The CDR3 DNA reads TGTGCCACCAGTGATCCTCGGACACCCAGCAATCAGCCCCAGCATTTT.